Below are 22 T cell receptor beta chains sequenced from a single sample in a study of shared clonotypes between healthy human individuals (dated by TCRdb to 2018 to 2021). Receptors were amplified or captured by the immunoSEQ multiplex PCR assay. The clones in this table, taken by TCRdb from immuneACCESS, are in-frame only. Not every clone is retained; where verified, under half of the shortfall comes from an unresolved V gene, and the cause of the rest is unknown. This sample is represented by about 1 million clones; under 80% of them were singletons. Of the sample, approximately 1.5% falls within the top ten clones. Sequenced material: memory CD4+ T cells sorted from blood. The cell subset or site label for this specimen denotes: CD45RA-negative fraction. The receptors shown here come from a man aged 18 to 30 in good health.

CDR3 amino acids: CAWSPMDRGDLSSYEQYF. The CDR3 DNA reads TGTGCCTGGAGTCCCATGGACAGGGGGGACCTCAGCTCCTACGAGCAGTACTTC. The chain employs TRBV30 and TRBJ2-7; TRBD1 agrees at 10 bases. The J segment lost 0 bases and the V segment lost 2 bases, leaving 13 bases of the junction unmatched. The CDR3 runs to 18 residues. Looked up from germline, CDR1 is GTSNPN and CDR2 is SVGIG (reference sequence).

The V call is TRBV27, the J call TRBJ1-6; tentative D call: TRBD1 (6 bases). The CDR3 spans 16 residues. The germline CDR1 and CDR2 sequences are MNHEY and SMNVEV (reference sequence). V lost 6 bases and J lost 5, with 17 bases in between. CDR3 DNA: TGTGCCAGCAGCCCCCGGGCAGGGGTAAATAATTCACCCCTCCACTTT. As protein: CASSPRAGVNNSPLHF.

This clone was seen a few times. The V gene is TRBV5-6, the J gene TRBJ2-1; tentative D call: TRBD2 (6 bases). The CDR3 runs to 16 residues. Germline CDR1 and CDR2: SGHDT and YYEEEE. V lost 0 bases, J lost 2 bases, and 12 bases lay in between. CDR3 in DNA: TGTGCCAGCAGCTTGGAAAGCGGGCGTACCTACAATGAGCAGTTCTTC. This sequence encodes CASSLESGRTYNEQFF.

The chain employs TRBV4-1 and TRBJ2-5; D not resolved. This CDR3 contains 15 residues. The V end was cut by 6 bases, the J end by 2 bases, with 16 bases between. Germline lookup yields CDR1 MGHRA and CDR2 YSYEKL. The CDR3 DNA reads as TGCGCCAGCAGACAACGGGCAACCACACAAGAGACCCAGTACTTC. Translation: CASRQRATTQETQYF.

The chain carries TRBV11-2 and TRBJ2-3, with 7 nucleotides matching TRBD2. This CDR3 comprises 17 residues. Trimming cost V 0 bases and J 3 bases; bases outside gene matches: 9. Germline loops: CDR1 SGHAT, CDR2 FQNNGV. Here the CDR3 reads CASSLDERGRGTDTQYF. CDR3 nucleotides: TGTGCCAGCAGCTTAGACGAGCGGGGTCGAGGAACAGATACGCAGTATTTT. Full variable domain (outside the CDR3, taken from reference TRBV11-2 and TRBJ2-3): EAGVAQSPRYKIIEKRQSVAFWCNPISGHATLYWYQQILGQGPKLLIQFQNNGVVDDSQLPKDRFSAERLKGVDSTLKIQPAKLEDSAVYLCASSLDERGRGTDTQYFGPGTRLTVL.

V usage is TRBV6-5 and J usage is TRBJ1-2; D ambiguous. Looked up from germline, CDR1 is MNHEY and CDR2 is SVGAGI. Trimming removed 0 bases from V and 7 bases from J, with 9 bases in between. The CDR3 consists of 13 residues. The CDR3 DNA reads TGTGCCAGCAGTTACTCGGGTCTCGGTGGCTACACCTTC. This encodes CASSYSGLGGYTF.

The J gene is TRBJ1-4, the V gene TRBV18; a possible D gene is TRBD1 (5 bases). Germline-derived CDR1 and CDR2 are KGHSH and LQKENI. CDR3 length equals 15 residues. The V gene lost 1 base and the J gene lost 5 bases, with 11 bases spanning the gap. The CDR3 is CASSPLRALNEKLFF. For the CDR3, the DNA is TGTGCCAGCTCACCACTCAGGGCCTTAAATGAAAAACTGTTTTTT. Based on the CDR3 plus reference TRBV18 and TRBJ1-4, the full variable domain is NAGVMQNPRHLVRRRGQEARLRCSPMKGHSHVYWYRQLPEEGLKFMVYLQKENIIDESGMPKERFSAEFPKEGPSILRIQQVVRGDSAAYFCASSPLRALNEKLFFGSGTQLSVL.

The rearrangement links TRBV30 to TRBJ1-3; tentative D call: TRBD1 (5 bases). V dropped 0 bases and J dropped 0 bases, with 9 bases sitting between them. Per germline, CDR1 GTSNPN and CDR2 SVGIG (reference sequence). The CDR3 contains 15 residues. The CDR3 reads CAWSVGQGSGNTIYF. The CDR3, as DNA: TGTGCCTGGAGTGTAGGGCAGGGCTCTGGAAACACCATATATTTT.

The rearrangement uses TRBV7-9 and TRBJ2-2; 10 bases fit TRBD1. The germline V gene has CDR1 SEHNR and CDR2 FQNEAQ (reference sequence). The CDR3 sequence is 14 residues long. The ends lost 6 bases at V and 7 bases at J; junction bases unmatched: 5. As DNA, the CDR3 is TGTGCCAGCAGGGGGACAGGGGATGACGGGGAGCTGTTTTTT. It specifies CASRGTGDDGELFF. The variable domain in full, with the rest retrieved from reference TRBV7-9 and TRBJ2-2, is DTGVSQNPRHKITKRGQNVTFRCDPISEHNRLYWYRQTLGQGPEFLTYFQNEAQLEKSRLLSDRFSAERPKGSFSTLEIQRTEQGDSAMYLCASRGTGDDGELFFGEGSRLTVL.

The V gene is TRBV28, the J gene TRBJ2-1; 8 bases are shared with TRBD2. This CDR3 has 16 residues. CDR1 is MDHEN and CDR2 is SYDVKM in the germline V gene. The V gene end was trimmed by 6 bases and the J gene end by 7 bases; junction bases not matched to a gene: 14. The CDR3 protein is CASSWKGSGVGNEQFF. The DNA for the CDR3 is TGTGCCAGCAGCTGGAAGGGTAGCGGGGTCGGGAATGAGCAGTTCTTC.

V is TRBV2 and J is TRBJ2-7; D is undetermined. The germline V gene encodes CDR1 SNHLY and CDR2 FYNNEI. This CDR3 has 13 residues. Trimming shortened V by 7 bases and J by 2 bases, and 12 bases separated the two germline ends. The chain's CDR3 is CASKITATYEQYF. CDR3 bases: TGTGCCAGCAAAATCACAGCTACCTACGAGCAGTACTTC.

The V and J genes are TRBV28 and TRBJ1-4; D is ambiguous. CDR1 MDHEN and CDR2 SYDVKM come from the germline V gene. The CDR3 totals 12 residues. V was shortened by 6 bases and J by 8 bases, with 10 bases between the two germline ends. The CDR3: CASRGTREKLFF. The DNA of the CDR3 is TGTGCCAGCAGGGGTACGAGGGAAAAACTGTTTTTT.

As regards this clone: The junction and the germline gene differ at one end; a read error may be behind it. This chain joins TRBV7-7 and TRBJ2-5, with 7 bases matching TRBD2. Germline V gene data show CDR1 as SSHAT and CDR2 as FNYEAQ (reference sequence). CDR3 size: 15 residues. The DNA of the CDR3 is TGTGCTAGCAGCCTCAACCTAGGGAGGGGTGAGACCCAGTACTTC. Residues: CASSLNLGRGETQYF.

The chain links TRBV6-1 to TRBJ1-5, with 7 bases matching TRBD1. V dropped 8 bases and J dropped 4; count of bases not matched to a gene: 5. CDR3 length equals 13 residues. Germline CDR1 reads MNHNS; CDR2 reads SASEGT. DNA for the CDR3: TGTGCCAGCGAACAGGGGATAAATCAGCCCCAGCATTTT. This gives the protein CASEQGINQPQHF.

V is TRBV2 and J is TRBJ2-2; D is undetermined. CDR1 and CDR2 (germline): SNHLY, FYNNEI. With 6 bases removed from V and 8 bases from J, the gap between germline ends came to 7 bases. The CDR3 loop spans 11 amino acids. The DNA for the CDR3 is TGTGCCAGCAGCTCACAGGGGGAGCTGTTTTTT. It translates to CASSSQGELFF.

The chain links TRBV9 to TRBJ2-5; D is ambiguous. This CDR3 contains 13 residues. In germline, CDR1 is SGDLS, CDR2 YYNGEE. The ends were cut back, 2 bases at V and 0 bases at J, with 5 bases in the middle. DNA for the CDR3: TGTGCCAGCAGCGTCCTCGACCAAGAGACCCAGTACTTC. As protein: CASSVLDQETQYF. The full variable domain, in which reference TRBV9 and TRBJ2-5 provide the parts outside the CDR3, is DSGVTQTPKHLITATGQRVTLRCSPRSGDLSVYWYQQSLDQGLQFLIQYYNGEERAKGNILERFSAQQFPDLHSELNLSSLELGDSALYFCASSVLDQETQYFGPGTRLLVL.

The J gene is TRBJ1-5, the V gene TRBV27, with D maybe TRBD1 (5 bases). From germline, CDR1 is MNHEY and CDR2 SMNVEV (reference sequence). V was shortened by 2 bases and J by 3 bases, with 11 bases between the two germline ends. The length of the CDR3 is 15 residues. The CDR3: CASSLTTDHNQPQHF. The CDR3 DNA sequence: TGTGCCAGCAGTTTAACGACAGACCACAATCAGCCCCAGCATTTT.

The chain is built from TRBV5-1 and TRBJ1-2; D possibly corresponds to TRBD1 (6 bases). Trimming stripped 4 bases from V and 7 bases from J, with 20 bases between. This CDR3 is built from 15 residues. Germline V gene lookup returns CDR1 SGHRS and CDR2 YFSETQ. In nucleotides, the CDR3 is TGCGCCAGCAGCCCTGGAGGGGGGAAGGTCTTTGGCTACACCTTC. This codes for CASSPGGGKVFGYTF. The full variable domain, with the rest looked up from reference TRBV5-1 and TRBJ1-2, is KAGVTQTPRYLIKTRGQQVTLSCSPISGHRSVSWYQQTPGQGLQFLFEYFSETQRNKGNFPGRFSGRQFSNSRSEMNVSTLELGDSALYLCASSPGGGKVFGYTFGSGTRLTVV.

In its sample, this clone was seen once. This chain uses TRBV7-9 with TRBJ1-4; 9 bases are a match to TRBD1. CDR1 and CDR2 (germline): SEHNR, FQNEAQ (reference sequence). The CDR3 runs 17 residues. After removal of 4 bases from V and 6 bases from J, the junction contained 12 bases not matched to a gene. The CDR3 DNA is TGTGCCAGCAGCTCCCTGGGGTACAGGGGGCGGTATGAAAAACTGTTTTTT. It specifies CASSSLGYRGRYEKLFF.

This clone has a single count. The V gene is TRBV7-2, the J gene TRBJ2-7; possible D gene TRBD2, 5 bases. The CDR3 consists of 14 residues. CDR1 SGHTA and CDR2 FQGNSA come from the germline V gene. Trimming removed 2 bases at V and 5 bases at J, with 13 bases between. The CDR3 coding sequence is TGTGCCAGCAGCTTAATCGGGGTAGCTGACGAGCAGTACTTC. Protein product: CASSLIGVADEQYF.

The rearrangement uses TRBV7-9 and TRBJ2-1; 10 bases line up with TRBD2. Trimming cost V 3 bases and J 4 bases; bases outside gene matches: 3. The CDR3 runs to 15 residues. Germline-derived CDR1 and CDR2 are SEHNR and FQNEAQ (reference sequence). CDR3 bases: TGTGCCAGCAGCTTCCTAGCGGGAGCTTACAATGAGCAGTTCTTC. Translating gives CASSFLAGAYNEQFF.

The genes are TRBV28 and TRBJ2-5; TRBD2 agrees at 13 bases. Losses at the gene ends were 2 bases for V and 9 bases for J; bases not matched to a gene: 6. Germline V gene lookup returns CDR1 MDHEN and CDR2 SYDVKM. The CDR3 length is 15 residues. The CDR3 is CASSLPGTSGVAQYF. CDR3 DNA: TGTGCCAGCAGTTTACCCGGGACTAGCGGGGTGGCCCAGTACTTC.